This TCR beta chain is from a study of T cell repertoires in cytomegalovirus infection. Overall study: A matching HLA type, together with CMV infection, was signaled by public TCR beta signatures. The study, taken as a whole, reports: Totalled public TCR beta family frequency picked out people who carried CMV plus the relevant HLA. Dominant in the ex vivo response were TCR beta clonotypes restricted by HLA-C and specific for CMV.

Each CDR3 protein gets one entry after TCRdb re-called the reads with MiXCR. The table shows 310,000 or so distinct CDR3 sequences, with about a sixth occurring only once. Notes on this clonotype: Its matching antigen is unknown.

Germline CDR1 MNHNY, CDR2 SVGAGI (reference sequence). V lost 5 bases to trimming and J lost 5 bases; unmatched junction nucleotides: 13. CDR3 length: 17 residues. Sequencing was carried out using PBMCs. The TCR originated in a human donor in good health (CMV status not recorded). Some clones in this sample may be carry-over from other donors' samples. The genes are TRBV6-6 and TRBJ2-5; TRBD1 aligns across 11 bases. The CDR3 loop is CASSNPADRGRRETQYF. CDR3 bases: TGTGCCAGCAGTAACCCGGCGGACAGGGGGCGCAGGGAGACCCAGTACTTC.